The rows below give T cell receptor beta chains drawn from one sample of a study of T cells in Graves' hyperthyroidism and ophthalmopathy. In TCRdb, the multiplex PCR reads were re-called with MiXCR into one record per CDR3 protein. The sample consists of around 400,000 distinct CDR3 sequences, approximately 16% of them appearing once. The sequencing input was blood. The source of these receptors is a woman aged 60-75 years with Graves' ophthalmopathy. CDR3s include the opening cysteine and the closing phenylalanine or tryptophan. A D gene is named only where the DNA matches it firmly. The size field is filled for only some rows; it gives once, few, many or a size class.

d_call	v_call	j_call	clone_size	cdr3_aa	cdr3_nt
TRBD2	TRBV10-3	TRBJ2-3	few	CAISWTSGSADTQYF	TGTGCCATCAGTTGGACTAGCGGGAGCGCAGATACGCAGTATTTT
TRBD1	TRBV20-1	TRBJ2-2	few	CSARDRDRETGELFF	TGCAGTGCTAGAGATAGGGACAGGGAAACCGGGGAGCTGTTTTTT
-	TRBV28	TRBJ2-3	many	CASISWKGAGTDTQYF	TGTGCCAGCATATCCTGGAAGGGCGCGGGCACAGATACGCAGTATTTT
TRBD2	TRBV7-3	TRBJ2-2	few	CASSLGTSPKTGELFF	TGTGCCAGCAGCTTAGGGACTAGCCCCAAAACCGGGGAGCTGTTTTTT
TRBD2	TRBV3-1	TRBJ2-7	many	CASSRGGSGYEQYF	TGTGCCAGCAGCCGCGGGGGGAGTGGCTACGAGCAGTACTTC
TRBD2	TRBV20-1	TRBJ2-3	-	CSASSGTSTADTQYF	TGCAGTGCAAGTAGCGGGACTAGCACCGCAGATACGCAGTATTTT
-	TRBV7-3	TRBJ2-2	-	CASSRTPNTGELFF	TGTGCCAGCAGTCGGACGCCGAACACCGGGGAGCTGTTTTTT
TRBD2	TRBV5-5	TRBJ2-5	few	CASSLEVSSGIMETQYF	TGTGCCAGCAGCTTGGAAGTCTCTAGCGGGATCATGGAGACCCAGTACTTC
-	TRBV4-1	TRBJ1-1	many	CASSPGQGYGTEAFF	TGCGCCAGCAGCCCCGGGCAGGGCTATGGCACTGAAGCTTTCTTT
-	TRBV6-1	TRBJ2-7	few	CASSSSASALHEQYF	TGTGCCAGCAGTTCTAGCGCCTCAGCTCTCCACGAGCAGTACTTC
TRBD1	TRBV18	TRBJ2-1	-	CASSPGQTNEQFF	TGTGCCAGCTCACCGGGACAGACAAATGAGCAGTTCTTC
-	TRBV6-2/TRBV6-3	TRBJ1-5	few	CASSYAQGIGNQPQHF	TGTGCCAGCAGTTACGCTCAGGGGATCGGCAATCAGCCCCAGCATTTT
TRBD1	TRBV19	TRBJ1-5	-	CASSTGQDSNQPQHF	TGTGCCAGTAGTACTGGACAGGATAGCAATCAGCCCCAGCATTTT
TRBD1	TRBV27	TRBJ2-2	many	CASSPRTGSRGELFF	TGTGCCAGCAGTCCCCGGACAGGCTCCAGAGGGGAGCTGTTTTTT
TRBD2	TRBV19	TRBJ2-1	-	CASSIERGAMNEQFF	TGTGCCAGTAGTATAGAGCGGGGGGCGATGAATGAGCAGTTCTTC
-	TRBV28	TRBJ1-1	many	CASTVPENTEAFF	TGTGCCAGCACCGTTCCAGAGAACACTGAAGCTTTCTTT
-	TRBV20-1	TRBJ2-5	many	CSARDPRGRETQYF	TGCAGTGCTAGGGACCCTAGAGGGAGAGAGACCCAGTACTTC
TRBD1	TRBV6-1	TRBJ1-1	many	CASIPDRGLTVAFF	TGTGCCAGCATCCCAGACAGGGGGCTCACTGTGGCTTTCTTT
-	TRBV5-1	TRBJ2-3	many	CASSLPTRGSTDTQYF	TGCGCCAGCAGCTTGCCCACTAGAGGCTCCACAGATACGCAGTATTTT
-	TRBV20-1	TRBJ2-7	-	CSARDWRGPYEQYF	TGCAGTGCTAGAGATTGGCGGGGGCCCTACGAGCAGTACTTC
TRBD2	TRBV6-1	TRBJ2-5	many	CASSRGLAGPRNQETQYF	TGTGCCAGCAGCCGAGGACTAGCGGGTCCTCGCAACCAAGAGACCCAGTACTTC
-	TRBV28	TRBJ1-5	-	CASSLGGRGQPQHF	TGTGCCAGCAGTTTGGGGGGGCGGGGTCAGCCCCAGCATTTT
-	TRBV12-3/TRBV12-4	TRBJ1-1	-	CASRGGRNPEAFF	TGTGCCAGCAGGGGGGGGCGGAACCCTGAAGCTTTCTTT
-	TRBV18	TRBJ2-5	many	CASSPTQGKETQYF	TGTGCCAGCTCACCAACCCAGGGAAAGGAGACCCAGTACTTC
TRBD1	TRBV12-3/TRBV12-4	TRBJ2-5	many	CASSRYFRTGTQETQYF	TGTGCCAGCAGTCGTTACTTTCGGACAGGGACTCAAGAGACCCAGTACTTC
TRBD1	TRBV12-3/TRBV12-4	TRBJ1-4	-	CASMDRTGPVEKLFF	TGTGCCAGCATGGACCGGACAGGGCCCGTCGAAAAACTGTTTTTT
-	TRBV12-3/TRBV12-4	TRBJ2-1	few	CASSYLQSSYNEQFF	TGTGCCAGCAGTTATCTCCAGAGCTCCTACAATGAGCAGTTCTTC
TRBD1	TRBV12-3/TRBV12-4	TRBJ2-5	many	CASIRTGGETQYF	TGTGCCAGCATTCGGACAGGGGGGGAGACCCAGTACTTC
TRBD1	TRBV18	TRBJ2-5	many	CASSLTNRGETQYF	TGTGCCAGCTCACTAACGAACAGGGGAGAGACCCAGTACTTC
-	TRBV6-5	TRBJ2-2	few	CASSYSSGPNTGELFF	TGTGCCAGCAGTTACAGTAGTGGGCCGAACACCGGGGAGCTGTTTTTT
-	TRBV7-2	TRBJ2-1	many	CASSFWGSYNEQFF	TGTGCCAGCAGCTTCTGGGGCTCCTACAATGAGCAGTTCTTC
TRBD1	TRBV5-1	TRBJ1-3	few	CASSLAGGYGNTIYF	TGCGCCAGCAGCTTGGCAGGGGGCTATGGAAACACCATATATTTT
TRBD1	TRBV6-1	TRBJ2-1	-	CASSERTGAYNEQFF	TGTGCCAGCAGTGAAAGGACAGGGGCCTACAATGAGCAGTTCTTC
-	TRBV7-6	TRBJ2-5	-	CASSSSTRGQETQYF	TGTGCCAGCAGCTCTTCAACCCGGGGCCAAGAGACCCAGTACTTC
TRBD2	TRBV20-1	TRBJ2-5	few	CSGAAGGQKETQYF	TGCAGTGGCGCAGCGGGAGGGCAGAAAGAGACCCAGTACTTC
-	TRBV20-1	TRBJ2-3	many	CSASWDASTDTQYF	TGCAGTGCTAGTTGGGACGCAAGCACAGATACGCAGTATTTT
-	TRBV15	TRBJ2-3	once	CATSTSRARTDTQYF	TGTGCCACCAGCACCTCAAGGGCCCGTACAGATACGCAGTATTTT
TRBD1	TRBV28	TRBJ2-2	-	CASSSDPGTAWTTGELFF	TGTGCCAGCAGTTCCGACCCAGGGACAGCTTGGACCACCGGGGAGCTGTTTTTT
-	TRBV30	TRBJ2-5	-	CAWSELNWGETQYF	TGTGCCTGGAGTGAACTGAACTGGGGGGAGACCCAGTACTTC
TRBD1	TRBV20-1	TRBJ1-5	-	CSAQPGTVSNQPQHF	TGCAGTGCCCAGCCCGGGACAGTGAGCAATCAGCCCCAGCATTTT
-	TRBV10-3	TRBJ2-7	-	CTIGRGGTYEQYF	TGTACCATCGGCCGGGGCGGAACCTACGAGCAGTACTTC
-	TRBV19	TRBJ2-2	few	CASSKTGRWSGELFF	TGTGCCAGTAGTAAAACGGGCCGGTGGTCCGGGGAGCTGTTTTTT
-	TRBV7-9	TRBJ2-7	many	CASSLGGRTISYEQYF	TGTGCCAGCAGCTTAGGTGGGAGGACAATATCCTACGAGCAGTACTTC
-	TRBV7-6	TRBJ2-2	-	CASSFRDLRGGGELFF	TGTGCCAGCAGCTTCCGGGACCTCCGAGGGGGCGGGGAGCTGTTTTTT
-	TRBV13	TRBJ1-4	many	CASSLVSGGNEKLFF	TGTGCCAGCAGCTTAGTATCGGGGGGGAATGAAAAACTGTTTTTT
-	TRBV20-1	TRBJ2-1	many	CSATSMFSYNEQFF	TGCAGTGCTACCAGCATGTTCTCCTACAATGAGCAGTTCTTC
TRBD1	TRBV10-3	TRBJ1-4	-	CAISDADRGREKLFF	TGTGCCATCAGTGACGCGGACAGGGGGCGCGAAAAACTGTTTTTT
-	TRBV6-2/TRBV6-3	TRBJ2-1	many	CASTQPSSYNEQFF	TGTGCCAGCACCCAGCCTTCCTCCTACAATGAGCAGTTCTTC
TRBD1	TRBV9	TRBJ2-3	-	CASSPQGVTDTQYF	TGTGCCAGCAGCCCCCAGGGGGTCACAGATACGCAGTATTTT
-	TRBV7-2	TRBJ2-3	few	CASSLQRLSRDTQYF	TGTGCCAGCAGCCTCCAAAGACTATCTAGAGATACGCAGTATTTT
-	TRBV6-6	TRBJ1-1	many	CASSYVLNTEAFF	TGTGCCAGCAGTTACGTCCTGAACACTGAAGCTTTCTTT
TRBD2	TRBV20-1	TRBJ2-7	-	CSASRSGLAGDEQYF	TGCAGTGCTAGCCGATCCGGACTAGCGGGAGACGAGCAGTACTTC
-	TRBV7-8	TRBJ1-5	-	CASSLLGGEGNQPQHF	TGTGCCAGCAGCTTATTGGGGGGAGAAGGCAATCAGCCCCAGCATTTT
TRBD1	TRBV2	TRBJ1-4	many	CASRGQHNEKLFF	TGTGCCAGCAGGGGACAGCATAATGAAAAACTGTTTTTT
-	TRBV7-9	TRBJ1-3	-	CASSLANTIYF	TGTGCCAGCAGCTTAGCGAACACCATATATTTT
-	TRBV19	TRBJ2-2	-	CASSAPGQPTGELFF	TGTGCCAGTAGTGCGCCGGGACAACCTACCGGGGAGCTGTTTTTT